What follows is one TCR beta chain and its context. Its antigen target is currently unknown. No base quality values were provided; no much bigger clone lies one nucleotide off. The sample's time point label, in plain terms: about 28 days (+/-7) after the second vaccine dose. AZD1222 recipients given second doses at about 4 weeks or at about 12 weeks were pooled, since spike-specific TCR depth and breadth were not found to differ between the two schedules. Samples from vaccinated people were obtained from the UK trials COV001 and COV002, which included a single-blind randomized controlled phase 2/3 trial of AZD1222 (ChAdOx1 nCoV-19) in healthy adults. For TCRbeta chain sequencing, PBMC samples were collected from trial participants at day 0 and at day 28 after the second dose. The V end loses 7 bases and the J end loses 1 base, and a stretch of 16 bases separates them. From the cysteine through the phenylalanine, the CDR3 covers 16 amino acids. Only the CDR3 region is kept as DNA, spanning 48 bases read in frame from base 1. Taken from the germline V gene (reference sequence), the CDR1 and CDR2 loops are LNHDA and SQIVND.

The source of the sample is a study of T cell responses to AZD1222 COVID-19 vaccine (dated by TCRdb to about 2021). Looking at the study overall: TCR sequencing covered more than 230 trial participants: 200 to 220 given two doses of AZD1222 and 26 given two doses of MenACWY control vaccine. Enrollment into the trials was organized by age into subgroups of 18-55, 56-69 and 70-plus years, and those subgroups contained roughly 160, 29 and 62 TCR-sequenced participants, respectively.

The CDR3 regions of human TCRbeta chains were analyzed by immunosequencing. The authors' pipeline ran thus. Repertoire TCRs were matched against a reference library of SARS-CoV-2-specific TCRs generated with the MIRA antigen-specificity platform. Breadth was defined as the fraction of unique TCRs that were SARS-CoV-2-associated. Depth was defined as the fraction of total T cells that were SARS-CoV-2-associated. Using the MIRA data, every spike-specific TCR was mapped to the spike region that the TCR reacted to and assigned to either a CD4 or a CD8 class. Log10-transformed breadth and depth values were compared by one-way ANOVA with Sidak's multiple comparisons tests. TCRdb took over this immuneACCESS table, retaining in-frame rearrangements with V and J assigned. Such tables are incomplete; in checked studies, under half of the missing clones stem from an unresolved V gene, and the remainder is unexplained. That table is the source of V, J and clone size, and D and trimming were worked out from the DNA. Present in this sample are about 140,000 clones, roughly 92% of which were seen just once. The top ten clones comprise less than 9.5% of the sample.

General study outcomes and caveats: Participants were mostly white British, with more females than males. The authors suggested clonal diversity may have been underestimated. Vaccine-associated CD4 TCRs spanned the whole spike protein, with dominant responses in regions 160-218 and 743-854. Reportedly, close to half of the unique spike-specific TCRs recognized epitopes lying outside the regions that are mutated in the B.1.351 and B.1.1.7 variants. Conclusions about previously exposed vaccinees are limited, since just six AZD1222 recipients were seropositive for SARS-CoV-2 at baseline. No day 14 peak-response samples were available, so repertoires were characterized only after the peak T cell response. After two AZD1222 doses, both the breadth and the depth of spike-specific TCRs were significantly higher than at day 0 and than in MenACWY recipients. The 56-69-year group was small, and its depth increase did not reach significance, likely because of low power.

Here the chain combines TRBV19 and TRBJ2-2; the D gene cannot be resolved reliably. This sample comprised peripheral blood, obtained 28 days after the second AZD1222 dose. The receptor was derived from an adult who received the AZD1222 COVID-19 vaccine. The DNA is as follows: TGTGCCAGTAAAAACTACCGGTCAGGGAACACCGGGGAGCTGTTTTTT. It encodes CASKNYRSGNTGELFF.